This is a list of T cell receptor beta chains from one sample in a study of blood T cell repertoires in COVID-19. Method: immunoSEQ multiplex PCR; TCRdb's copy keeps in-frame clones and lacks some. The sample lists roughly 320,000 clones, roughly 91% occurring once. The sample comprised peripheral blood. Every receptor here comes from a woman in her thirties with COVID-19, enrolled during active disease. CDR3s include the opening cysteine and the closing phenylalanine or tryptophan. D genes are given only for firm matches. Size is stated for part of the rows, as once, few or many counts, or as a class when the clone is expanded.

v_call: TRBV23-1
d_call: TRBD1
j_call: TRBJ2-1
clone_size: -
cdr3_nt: TGCGCCAGCAGTCCTTCGAGACAGGGTAAAGACAATGAGCAGTTCTTC
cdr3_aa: CASSPSRQGKDNEQFF

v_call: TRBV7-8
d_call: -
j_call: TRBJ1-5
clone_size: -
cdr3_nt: TGTGCCAGCAGCTCCACAGGGTCGTCATATAGCAATCAGCCCCAGCATTTT
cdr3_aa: CASSSTGSSYSNQPQHF

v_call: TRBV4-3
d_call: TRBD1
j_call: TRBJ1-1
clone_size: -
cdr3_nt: TGCGCCAGCAGCCAAATCAGGGGGCCGGCTGAAGCTTTCTTT
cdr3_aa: CASSQIRGPAEAFF

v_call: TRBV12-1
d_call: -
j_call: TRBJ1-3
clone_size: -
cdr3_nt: TGTGCCAGCAGCATTACCGGGACAGGGGCTGTGGCACCCTCTGGAAACACCATATATTTT
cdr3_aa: CASSITGTGAVAPSGNTIYF

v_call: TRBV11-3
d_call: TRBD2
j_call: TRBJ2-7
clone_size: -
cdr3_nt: TGTGCCAGCAGCTTAGTCCCACTAGCGGGGGTCCTTTGGGACGAGCAGTACTTC
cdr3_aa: CASSLVPLAGVLWDEQYF

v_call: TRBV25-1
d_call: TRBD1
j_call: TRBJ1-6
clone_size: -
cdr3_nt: TGTGCCAGCAGTGCGACAGGGGGGAATTCACCCCTCCACTTT
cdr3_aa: CASSATGGNSPLHF

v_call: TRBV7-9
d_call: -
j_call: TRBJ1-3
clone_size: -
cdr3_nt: TGTGCCAGCAGCTTAGAGAGACACCTCTCTGGAAACACCATATATTTT
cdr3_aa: CASSLERHLSGNTIYF

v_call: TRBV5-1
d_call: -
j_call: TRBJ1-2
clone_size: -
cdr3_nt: TGCGCCAGCAGCGTCGAATCTCGAGATGGCTACACCTTC
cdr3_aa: CASSVESRDGYTF

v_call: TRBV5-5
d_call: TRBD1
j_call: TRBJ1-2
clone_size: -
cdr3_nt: TGTGCCAGCAGTTATGACTCCGGGACAGGGTTTAACTATGGCTACACCTTC
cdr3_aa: CASSYDSGTGFNYGYTF

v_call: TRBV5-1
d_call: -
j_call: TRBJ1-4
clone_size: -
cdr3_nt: TGCGCCAGCAGCTTGCCGGCGGGGGTTGCTAATGAAAAACTGTTTTTT
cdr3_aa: CASSLPAGVANEKLFF

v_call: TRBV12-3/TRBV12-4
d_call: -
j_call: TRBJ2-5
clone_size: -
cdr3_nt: TGTGCCAGCAGTTTTGAGGGTGTGGAGACCCAGTACTTC
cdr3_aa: CASSFEGVETQYF

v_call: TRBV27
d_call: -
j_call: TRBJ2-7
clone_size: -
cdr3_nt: TGTGCCAGCAGCCCAAGGGGCCAGACCCACGAGCAGTACTTC
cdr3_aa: CASSPRGQTHEQYF

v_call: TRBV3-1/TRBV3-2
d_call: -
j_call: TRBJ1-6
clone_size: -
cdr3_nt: TGTGCCAGCAGCCAAGACGGGAGAGACTTCACCCTCCACTTT
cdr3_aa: CASSQDGRDFTLHF

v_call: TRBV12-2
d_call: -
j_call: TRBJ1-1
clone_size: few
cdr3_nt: TGTGCAAGTCGCCTCACGGGGGGTACTGAAGCTTTCTTT
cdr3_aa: CASRLTGGTEAFF

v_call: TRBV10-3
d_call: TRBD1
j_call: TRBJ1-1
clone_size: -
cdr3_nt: TGTGCCATCAGGGAAGCGGGACAGGGGATCACTGAAGCTTTCTTT
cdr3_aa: CAIREAGQGITEAFF

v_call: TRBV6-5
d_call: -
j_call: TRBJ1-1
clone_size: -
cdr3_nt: TGTGCCAGCAGTCCCGGGAGGGAAGCTTTCTTT
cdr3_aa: CASSPGREAFF

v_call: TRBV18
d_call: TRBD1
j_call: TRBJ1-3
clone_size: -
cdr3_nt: TGTGCCAGCTCACCACCCGGGACAGGCAGCTTTGGAAACACCATATATTTT
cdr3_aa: CASSPPGTGSFGNTIYF

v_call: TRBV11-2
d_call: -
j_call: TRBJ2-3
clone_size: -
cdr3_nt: TGTGCCAGCAGCTTAGCTGGAGTTAATACGCAGTATTTT
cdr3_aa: CASSLAGVNTQYF

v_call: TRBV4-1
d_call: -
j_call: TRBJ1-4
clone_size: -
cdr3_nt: TGCGCCAGCAGCCAAGGGTTACCTCTTTCGCGGGAAAAACTGTTTTTT
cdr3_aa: CASSQGLPLSREKLFF

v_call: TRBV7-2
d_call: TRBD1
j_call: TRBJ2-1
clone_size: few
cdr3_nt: TGTGCCAGCAGCTCGGGGAGGACAGGGGGAGGAGAGCAGTTCTTC
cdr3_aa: CASSSGRTGGGEQFF

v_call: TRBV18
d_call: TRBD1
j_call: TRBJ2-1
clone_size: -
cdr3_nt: TGTGCCAGCTCACCGGACAGGATTAAAAACAATGAGCAGTTCTTC
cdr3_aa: CASSPDRIKNNEQFF

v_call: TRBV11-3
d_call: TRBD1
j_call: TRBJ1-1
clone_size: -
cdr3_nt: TGTGCCAGCGTAGCAACCGGGACAGAGAACACTGAAGCTTTCTTT
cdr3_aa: CASVATGTENTEAFF

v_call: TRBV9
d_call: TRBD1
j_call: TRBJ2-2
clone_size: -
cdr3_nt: TGTGCCAGCAGCGTCCAGGGGGCGAACACCGGGGAGCTGTTTTTT
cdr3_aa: CASSVQGANTGELFF

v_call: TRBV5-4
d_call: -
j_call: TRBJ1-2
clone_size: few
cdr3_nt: TGTGCCAGCAGCTTGGCCGGGGGGGGTGGACGTGGCTACACCTTC
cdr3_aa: CASSLAGGGGRGYTF

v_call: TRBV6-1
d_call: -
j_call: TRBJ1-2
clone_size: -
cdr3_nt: TGTGCCAGCAGTGAAACAAAGGGGGTGACAGCAGGTTATGGCTACACCTTC
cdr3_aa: CASSETKGVTAGYGYTF

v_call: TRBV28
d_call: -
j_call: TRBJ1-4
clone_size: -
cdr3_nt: TGTGCCAGCAGTTTAGGAGGGGCTGGAAAACTGTTTTTT
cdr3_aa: CASSLGGAGKLFF

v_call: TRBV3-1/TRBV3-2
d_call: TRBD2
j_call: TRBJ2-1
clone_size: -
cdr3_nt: TGTGCCAGCAGCCAAGATCTAGCGGGGAATATCTACAATGAGCAGTTCTTC
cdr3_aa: CASSQDLAGNIYNEQFF

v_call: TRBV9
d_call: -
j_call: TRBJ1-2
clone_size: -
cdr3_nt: TGTGCCAGCAGCGTATCAGGACAGCTACTCAACTATGGCTACACCTTC
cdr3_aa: CASSVSGQLLNYGYTF

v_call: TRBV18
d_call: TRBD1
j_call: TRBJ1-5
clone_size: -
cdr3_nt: TGTGCCAGCTCGCCAGACAGGGCCAATCAGCCCCAGCATTTT
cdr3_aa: CASSPDRANQPQHF

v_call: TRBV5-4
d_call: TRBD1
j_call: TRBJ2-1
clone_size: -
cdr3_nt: TGTGCCAGCAGCTCGCCCGGGACAGGGTATAATGAGCAGTTCTTC
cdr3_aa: CASSSPGTGYNEQFF

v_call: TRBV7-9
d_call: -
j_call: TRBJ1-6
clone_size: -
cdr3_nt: TGTGCCAGCAGCTCGCTACAGGCTACACCCCTCCACTTT
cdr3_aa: CASSSLQATPLHF

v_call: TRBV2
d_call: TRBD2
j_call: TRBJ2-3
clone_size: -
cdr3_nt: TGTGCCAGCAGGAGGACTAGCGGGGCAAGCACAGATACGCAGTATTTT
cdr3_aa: CASRRTSGASTDTQYF

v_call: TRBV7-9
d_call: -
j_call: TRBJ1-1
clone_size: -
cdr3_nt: TGTGCCAGCAGCCCTCGGGTTGACACTGAAGCTTTCTTT
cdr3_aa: CASSPRVDTEAFF

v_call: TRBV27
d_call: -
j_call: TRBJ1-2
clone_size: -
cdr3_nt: TGTGCCAGCAGTTTGCTCGAGGGTCTGGGAGGCTACACCTTC
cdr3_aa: CASSLLEGLGGYTF

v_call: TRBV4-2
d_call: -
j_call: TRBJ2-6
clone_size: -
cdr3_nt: TGTGCCAGCAGCCAAGGATATGAGTCTGGGGCCAACGTCCTGACTTTC
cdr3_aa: CASSQGYESGANVLTF

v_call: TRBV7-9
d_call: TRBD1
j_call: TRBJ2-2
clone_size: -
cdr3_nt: TGTGCCAGCACCAATTCCGGGACAGGGGCCGGGGAGCTGTTTTTT
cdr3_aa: CASTNSGTGAGELFF

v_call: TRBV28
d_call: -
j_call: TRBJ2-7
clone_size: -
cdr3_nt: TGTGCCAGCAGTTTCGCCGGGACAAGGAGGAGGGAGCAGTACTTC
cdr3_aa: CASSFAGTRRREQYF

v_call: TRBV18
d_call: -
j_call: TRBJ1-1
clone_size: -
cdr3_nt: TGTGCCAGCTCACCCCAGCGGGAGAACACTGAAGCTTTCTTT
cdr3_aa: CASSPQRENTEAFF

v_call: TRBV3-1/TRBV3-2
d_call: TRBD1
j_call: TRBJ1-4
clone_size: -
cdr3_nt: TGTGCCAGCAGCCAACGCGGGACAGGGACGAATGAAAAACTGTTTTTT
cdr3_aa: CASSQRGTGTNEKLFF

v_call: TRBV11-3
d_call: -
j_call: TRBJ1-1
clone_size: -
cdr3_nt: TGTGCCAGCAGCTTGTCAAGGGGCACTGAAGCTTTCTTT
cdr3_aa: CASSLSRGTEAFF

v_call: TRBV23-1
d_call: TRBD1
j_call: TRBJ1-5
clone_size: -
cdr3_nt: TGCGCCAGCAGGCACAAGGACAGGGAATATAACAATCAGCCCCAGCATTTT
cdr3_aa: CASRHKDREYNNQPQHF

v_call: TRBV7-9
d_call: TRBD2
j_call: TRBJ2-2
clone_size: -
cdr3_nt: TGTGCCACCGGACTAGCGGGGACAGCGAACACCGGGGAGCTGTTTTTT
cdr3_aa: CATGLAGTANTGELFF

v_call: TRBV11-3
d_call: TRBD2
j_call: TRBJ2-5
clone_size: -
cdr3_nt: TGTGCCAGCAGCTCCAACGCGGGGGGCAGGGTGACCCAGTACTTC
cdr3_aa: CASSSNAGGRVTQYF

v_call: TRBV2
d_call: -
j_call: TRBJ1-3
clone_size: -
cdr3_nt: TGTGCCAGCAGCACCGAGAGACAGGGAAACACCATATATTTT
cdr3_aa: CASSTERQGNTIYF

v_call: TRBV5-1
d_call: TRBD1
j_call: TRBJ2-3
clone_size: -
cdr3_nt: TGCGCCAGCAGCTTGGAGGGGGCAACGTCAGATACGCAGTATTTT
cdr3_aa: CASSLEGATSDTQYF

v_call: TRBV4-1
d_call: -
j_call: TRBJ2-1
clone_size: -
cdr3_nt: TGCGCCAGCAGCCAAAGGGGCGGAACCTACAATGAGCAGTTCTTC
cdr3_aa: CASSQRGGTYNEQFF

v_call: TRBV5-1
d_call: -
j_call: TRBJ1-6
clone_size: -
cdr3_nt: TGCGCCAGCAGGGAGGCCAGCCTTAATTCACCCCTCCACTTT
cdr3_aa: CASREASLNSPLHF

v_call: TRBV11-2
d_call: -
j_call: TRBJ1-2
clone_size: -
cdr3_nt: TGTGCCAGCAGCTCCCAGGGTGGCTATGGCTACACCTTC
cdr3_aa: CASSSQGGYGYTF

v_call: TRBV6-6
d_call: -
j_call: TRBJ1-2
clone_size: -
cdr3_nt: TGTGCCAGCAGTTACTCGATCAACCTTCGGGAGGGCTACACCTTC
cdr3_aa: CASSYSINLREGYTF

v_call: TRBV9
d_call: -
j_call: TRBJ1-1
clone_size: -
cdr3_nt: TGTGCCAGCAGCGTATCCTTAAACACTGAAGCTTTCTTT
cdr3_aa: CASSVSLNTEAFF